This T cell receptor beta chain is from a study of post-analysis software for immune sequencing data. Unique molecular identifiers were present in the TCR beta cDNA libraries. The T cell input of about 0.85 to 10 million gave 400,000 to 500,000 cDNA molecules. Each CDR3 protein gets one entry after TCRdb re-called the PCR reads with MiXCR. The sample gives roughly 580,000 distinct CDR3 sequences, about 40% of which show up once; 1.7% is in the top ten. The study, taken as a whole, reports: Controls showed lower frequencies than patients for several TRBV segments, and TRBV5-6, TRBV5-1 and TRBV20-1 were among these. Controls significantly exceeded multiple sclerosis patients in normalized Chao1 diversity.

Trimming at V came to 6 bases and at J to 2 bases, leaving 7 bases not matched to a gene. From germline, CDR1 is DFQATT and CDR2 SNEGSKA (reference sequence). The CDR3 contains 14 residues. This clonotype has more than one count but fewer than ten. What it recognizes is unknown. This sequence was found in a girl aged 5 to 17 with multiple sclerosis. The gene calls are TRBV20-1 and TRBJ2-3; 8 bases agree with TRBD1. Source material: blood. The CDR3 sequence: CSAEKTGDTDTQYF. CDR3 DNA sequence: TGCAGTGCAGAGAAGACAGGGGACACAGATACGCAGTATTTT.